This T cell receptor (beta chain) stems from a study of cytomegalovirus exposure and HLA in healthy donors. General study findings and limits: Near-uniform donor sequencing depth was presumed by presence/absence analyses. Indistinguishable V segments, including TRBV6-2 and TRBV6-3, were excluded. It has been reported that TCR beta sequences accurately predicted the HLA-A and HLA-B alleles of most subjects.

The V gene's germline CDR1 is MNHEY and CDR2 SVGAGI. The germline V and J ends were trimmed by 2 bases and 5 bases, with 18 bases remaining between them. The CDR3 loop spans 16 amino acids. The PCR employed 60 Vbeta primers together with 13 Jbeta primers. Profiling relied on immunoSEQ multiplex PCR, and the TCRdb table lists in-frame clones only, not all of them. The repertoire holds under 150,000 clones, with roughly 80% as singletons. To note about this clone: No antigen is known for it.

Material: PBMCs. The chain uses TRBV6-5 and TRBJ1-1; a weak D match, TRBD1 (5 bases). This TCR came from a male donor in good health and CMV-seronegative. The CDR3 DNA reads as TGTGCCAGCAGTTACGCTGTCGGGGCGGGGGGAACTGAAGCTTTCTTT. Its translation is CASSYAVGAGGTEAFF.